Reported below is one T cell receptor (beta chain). Its cognate antigen is unknown. The data were taken from a study of shared clonotypes between healthy human individuals. The method was immunoSEQ multiplex PCR; TCRdb's version includes in-frame clones alone and lacks a portion of them. The sample comprises around 580,000 clones, roughly 98% of which are singletons, and 0.25% to 0.35% rests with the top ten. Study-wide results and limits: Sharing across four donors was seen in 4% to 6.5% of naive CD4 clonotypes.

The naive CD8 population came from CD45RO-negative cells selected for CCR7, without terminally differentiated effector memory CD45RA+ cells. Trimming took 5 bases from V and 1 from J, leaving 10 bases between them. Germline V lookup: CDR1 SGHAT, CDR2 FQNNGV. The CDR3 is 14 amino acids. V gene TRBV11-2 combines with J gene TRBJ2-3; D is perhaps TRBD2 (5 bases). Specimen: naive CD8+ T cells sorted from blood. This receptor was identified in a man aged 30-40 years in good health. CDR3 protein: CASSPPGGTDTQYF. The CDR3 region has the DNA TGTGCCAGCAGCCCCCCCGGGGGCACAGATACGCAGTATTTT. Full variable domain (missing parts from reference TRBV11-2 and TRBJ2-3): EAGVAQSPRYKIIEKRQSVAFWCNPISGHATLYWYQQILGQGPKLLIQFQNNGVVDDSQLPKDRFSAERLKGVDSTLKIQPAKLEDSAVYLCASSPPGGTDTQYFGPGTRLTVL.